These 3 T cell receptor beta chains were all obtained from the same sample, sequenced in a study of cytomegalovirus exposure and HLA in healthy donors. It was with 60 Vbeta and 13 Jbeta primers that the PCR ran. Sequencing used immunoSEQ multiplex PCR; TCRdb keeps in-frame clones, though not all of them. This table has about 120,000 clones, roughly 82% appearing once. Sequences were obtained from PBMCs. These receptors originate from a human donor in good health.

This clone came up once. The V call is TRBV27, the J call TRBJ2-7; D remains unclear. The V end was cut by 4 bases, the J end by 3 bases, with 4 bases between. CDR3 length: 11 residues. CDR1 is MNHEY, CDR2 SMNVEV, per germline (reference sequence). The CDR3 spells CASSSRYEQYF. The DNA for the CDR3 is TGTGCCAGCAGTTCGCGCTACGAGCAGTACTTC.

The sample holds one count of this clone. The chain recombines TRBV19 with TRBJ1-5, with unresolved D. The CDR3 has 15 residues. CDR1 is LNHDA, CDR2 SQIVND, per germline (reference sequence). V was cut by 4 bases and J by 1 base, with 11 bases left in between. DNA of the CDR3: TGTGCCAGTAGTACCGGACTGAGGAGCAATCAGCCCCAGCATTTT. Its protein product is CASSTGLRSNQPQHF. The variable domain in full, with the rest retrieved from reference TRBV19 and TRBJ1-5, is DGGITQSPKYLFRKEGQNVTLSCEQNLNHDAMYWYRQDPGQGLRLIYYSQIVNDFQKGDIAEGYSVSREKKESFPLTVTSAQKNPTAFYLCASSTGLRSNQPQHFGDGTRLSIL.

This chain uses TRBV9 with TRBJ2-1; 8 bases are shared with TRBD2. The CDR3 is 15 amino acids. With V trimmed by 4 bases and J by 8 bases, 11 bases remained unmatched. CDR1 SGDLS and CDR2 YYNGEE come from the germline V gene. The CDR3 region has the DNA TGTGCCAGCAGCTCACCCCAGCCGGGGGGGGATGAGCAGTTCTTC. Amino acid sequence: CASSSPQPGGDEQFF.